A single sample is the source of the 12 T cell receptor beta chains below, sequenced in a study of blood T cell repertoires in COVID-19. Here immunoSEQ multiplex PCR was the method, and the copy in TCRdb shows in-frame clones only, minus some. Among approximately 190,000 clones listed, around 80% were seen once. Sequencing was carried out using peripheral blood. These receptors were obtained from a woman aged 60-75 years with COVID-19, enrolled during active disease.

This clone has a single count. CDR3 nucleotides: TGCAGCGGGAGGGGATCTGAAGCTTTCTTT. Encoded protein: CSGRGSEAFF. The J gene is TRBJ1-1, the V gene TRBV29-1, with D perhaps matching TRBD1 (5 bases). Trimming left V 7 bases short and J 6 bases short, with 9 bases between. Germline V gene data show CDR1 as SQVTM and CDR2 as ANQGSEA. The CDR3 sequence is 10 residues long.

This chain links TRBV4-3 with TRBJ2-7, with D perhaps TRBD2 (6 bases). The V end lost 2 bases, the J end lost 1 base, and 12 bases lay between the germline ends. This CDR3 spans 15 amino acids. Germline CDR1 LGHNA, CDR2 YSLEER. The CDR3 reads CASSQYAGRSYEQYF. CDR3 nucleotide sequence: TGCGCCAGCAGCCAATACGCAGGGAGGTCCTACGAGCAGTACTTC.

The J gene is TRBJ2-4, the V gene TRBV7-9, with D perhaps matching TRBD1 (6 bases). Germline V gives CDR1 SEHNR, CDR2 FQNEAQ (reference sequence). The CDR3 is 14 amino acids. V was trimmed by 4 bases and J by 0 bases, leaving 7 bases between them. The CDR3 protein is CASSWGLAKNIQYF. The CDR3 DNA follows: TGTGCCAGCAGCTGGGGGCTAGCCAAAAACATTCAGTACTTC.

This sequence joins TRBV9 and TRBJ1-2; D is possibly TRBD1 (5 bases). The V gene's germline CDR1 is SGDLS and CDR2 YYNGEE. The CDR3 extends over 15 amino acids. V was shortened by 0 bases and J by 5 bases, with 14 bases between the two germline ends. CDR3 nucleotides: TGTGCCAGCAGCGTAGGGGTAGAAGGGGTGTATGGCTACACCTTC. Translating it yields CASSVGVEGVYGYTF.

The CDR3 nucleotides are TGTGCCAGCAGCTTTGGTGCAGGGTATCACTATGGCTACACCTTC. This codes for CASSFGAGYHYGYTF. The genes are TRBV11-2 and TRBJ1-2; possible D gene TRBD1, 5 bases. The V and J ends lost 3 bases and 3 bases respectively, with 14 bases between them. There are 15 residues in the CDR3. CDR1 SGHAT and CDR2 FQNNGV come from the germline V gene. The full variable domain, its missing parts supplied by reference TRBV11-2 and TRBJ1-2, is EAGVAQSPRYKIIEKRQSVAFWCNPISGHATLYWYQQILGQGPKLLIQFQNNGVVDDSQLPKDRFSAERLKGVDSTLKIQPAKLEDSAVYLCASSFGAGYHYGYTFGSGTRLTVV.

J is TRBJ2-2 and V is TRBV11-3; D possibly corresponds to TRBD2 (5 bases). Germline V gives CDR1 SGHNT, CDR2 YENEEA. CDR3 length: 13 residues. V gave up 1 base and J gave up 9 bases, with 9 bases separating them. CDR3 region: CASSLGGGRELFF. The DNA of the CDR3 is TGTGCCAGCAGCTTAGGAGGAGGCCGGGAGCTGTTTTTT. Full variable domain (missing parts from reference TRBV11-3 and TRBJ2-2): EAGVVQSPRYKIIEKKQPVAFWCNPISGHNTLYWYLQNLGQGPELLIRYENEEAVDDSQLPKDRFSAERLKGVDSTLKIQPAELGDSAVYLCASSLGGGRELFFGEGSRLTVL.

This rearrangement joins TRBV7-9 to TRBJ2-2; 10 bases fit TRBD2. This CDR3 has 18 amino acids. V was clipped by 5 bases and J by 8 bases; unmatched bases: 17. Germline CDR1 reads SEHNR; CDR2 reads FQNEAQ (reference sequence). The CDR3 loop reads CASSHSLAGYLTDGELFF. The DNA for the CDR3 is TGTGCCAGCAGCCATTCACTAGCGGGATATCTTACCGATGGGGAGCTGTTTTTT. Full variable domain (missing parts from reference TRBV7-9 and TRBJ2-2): DTGVSQNPRHKITKRGQNVTFRCDPISEHNRLYWYRQTLGQGPEFLTYFQNEAQLEKSRLLSDRFSAERPKGSFSTLEIQRTEQGDSAMYLCASSHSLAGYLTDGELFFGEGSRLTVL.

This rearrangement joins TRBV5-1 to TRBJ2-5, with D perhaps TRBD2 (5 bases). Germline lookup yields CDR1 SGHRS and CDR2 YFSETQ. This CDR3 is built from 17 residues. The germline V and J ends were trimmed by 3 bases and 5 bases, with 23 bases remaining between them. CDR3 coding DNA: TGCGCCAGCAGCTCCGGTAGAACGCTAGCATTGGGGGAGACCCAGTACTTC. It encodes CASSSGRTLALGETQYF.

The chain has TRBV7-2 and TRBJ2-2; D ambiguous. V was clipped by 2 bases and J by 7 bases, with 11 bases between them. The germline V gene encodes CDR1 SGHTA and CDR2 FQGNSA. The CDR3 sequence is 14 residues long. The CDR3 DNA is TGTGCCAGCAGCTTATCAACTCACAGCGGGGAGCTGTTTTTT. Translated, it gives CASSLSTHSGELFF. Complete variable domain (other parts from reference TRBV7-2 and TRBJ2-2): GAGVSQSPSNKVTEKGKDVELRCDPISGHTALYWYRQSLGQGLEFLIYFQGNSAPDKSGLPSDRFSAERTGGSVSTLTIQRTQQEDSAVYLCASSLSTHSGELFFGEGSRLTVL.

Here the CDR3 DNA reads TGTGCCAGCAGCCGACAGGGACATGAAAAACTGTTTTTT. Translated, it gives CASSRQGHEKLFF. The chain uses TRBV14 and TRBJ1-4; 7 nucleotides line up with TRBD1. The V segment lost 4 bases and the J segment 6 bases; nucleotides outside the gene matches: 2. Germline V gives CDR1 SGHDN, CDR2 FVKESK. This CDR3 has 13 amino acids.

Here the CDR3 reads CASSLVRGSETQYF. As DNA, the CDR3 is TGTGCCAGCAGCTTAGTCAGGGGTTCAGAGACCCAGTACTTC. The chain is built from TRBV5-6 and TRBJ2-5, with D possibly matching TRBD1 (6 bases). The CDR3 covers 14 residues. Germline V lookup: CDR1 SGHDT, CDR2 YYEEEE. Trimming pared 2 bases from V and 4 bases from J, leaving 12 bases between.

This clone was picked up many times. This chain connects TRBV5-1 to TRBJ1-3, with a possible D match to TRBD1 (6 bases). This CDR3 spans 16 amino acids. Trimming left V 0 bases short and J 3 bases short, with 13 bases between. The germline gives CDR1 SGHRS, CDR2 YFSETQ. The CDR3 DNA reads TGCGCCAGCAGCTTGGCAACCGGGACAAGTGGAAACACCATATATTTT. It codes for CASSLATGTSGNTIYF.